The 5 T cell receptor beta chains listed next were all sequenced from one sample in a study of identical twins. In TCRdb, the 5' RACE reads were re-called with MiXCR into one record per CDR3 protein. The sample holds 400,000 to 500,000 distinct CDR3 sequences, 15% to 20% seen once. The material sequenced was naive T cells sorted from blood. The receptors derive from a man in his fifties in good health.

J is TRBJ1-1 and V is TRBV6-1, with a weak D call TRBD1 (5 bases). Germline CDR1 is MNHNS and CDR2 is SASEGT. V was shortened by 5 bases and J by 7 bases, with 20 bases between the two germline ends. There are 15 residues in the CDR3. CDR3 protein: CASSPRPYRTNEAFF. In DNA, the CDR3 is TGTGCCAGCAGTCCCCGTCCTTACCGGACAAATGAAGCTTTCTTT.

This clonotype has a count of ten or more. The chain joins TRBV5-1 to TRBJ1-2; D is ambiguous. The CDR3 has 14 residues. Germline lookup yields CDR1 SGHRS and CDR2 YFSETQ. V gave up 0 bases and J gave up 2 bases, with 8 bases separating them. Here the CDR3 reads CASSLGRVNYGYTF. In nucleotides, the CDR3 is TGCGCCAGCAGCTTGGGACGGGTCAACTATGGCTACACCTTC.

The chain is built from TRBV12-3 or TRBV12-4 and TRBJ1-2, with a weak D call TRBD1 (5 bases). The CDR3 totals 18 residues. V was trimmed by 6 bases and J by 4 bases, leaving 27 bases between them. The CDR3 DNA is TGTGCCAGCAGCTCCCCCATCCCCGGGAGTAGGGACCTCTATGGCTACACCTTC. Its translation is CASSSPIPGSRDLYGYTF.

In its sample, this clonotype was seen many times. The chain carries TRBV3-1 and TRBJ1-5; D remains unclear. V was pared by 6 bases and J by 0 bases, with 9 bases between. CDR3 size: 14 residues. Looked up from germline, CDR1 is LGHDT and CDR2 is YNNKEL (reference sequence). The DNA of the CDR3 is TGTGCCAGCAGAGGAGCAGGTAGCAATCAGCCCCAGCATTTT. This codes for CASRGAGSNQPQHF.

Concerning this clonotype itself: A read error may be the cause here, since a much bigger clone is one base away. This chain links TRBV20-1 with TRBJ2-5, with D hard to call. Germline CDR1 reads DFQATT; CDR2 reads SNEGSKA (reference sequence). V was shortened by 0 bases and J by 2 bases, with 10 bases between the two germline ends. This CDR3 has 14 residues. The chain's CDR3 is CSARDSVSQETQYF. The DNA of the CDR3 is TGCAGTGCTAGAGATTCGGTATCACAAGAGACCCAGTACTTC.